The clone carrying this TCR beta chain was seen repeatedly, ten times or more. Construction of the TCRbeta library involved unique molecular identifiers. TCRdb independently ran MiXCR on the PCR reads; one entry per CDR3 protein. The sample lists 600,000 to 700,000 distinct CDR3 sequences; around 12% were seen once. This entry comes from a study of T-cell reconstitution after alpha-beta-depleted transplantation in children. V lost 0 bases and J lost 4, with 7 bases in between. The germline CDR1 and CDR2 sequences are DFQATT and SNEGSKA (reference sequence). The CDR3 extends over 13 amino acids. This chain uses TRBV20-1 with TRBJ2-1; D might be TRBD2 (5 bases). This specimen consisted of PBMCs, obtained before TCRalphabeta/CD19-depleted stem cell transplant. This clonotype was sampled from a girl aged 2-15 years with congenital amegakaryocytic thrombocytopenia, due to receive a stem cell transplant. This chain's CDR3 is CSARELVYNEQFF. DNA of the CDR3: TGCAGTGCTAGAGAACTAGTATACAATGAGCAGTTCTTC.